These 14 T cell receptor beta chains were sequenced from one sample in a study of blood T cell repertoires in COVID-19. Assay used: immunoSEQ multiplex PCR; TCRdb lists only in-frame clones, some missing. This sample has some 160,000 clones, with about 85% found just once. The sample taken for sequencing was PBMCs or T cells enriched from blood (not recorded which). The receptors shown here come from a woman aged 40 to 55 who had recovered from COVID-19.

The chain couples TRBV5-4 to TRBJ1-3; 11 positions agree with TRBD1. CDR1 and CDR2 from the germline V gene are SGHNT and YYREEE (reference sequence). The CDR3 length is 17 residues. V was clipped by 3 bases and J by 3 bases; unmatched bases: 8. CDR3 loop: CASSWGVGTGGGNTIYF. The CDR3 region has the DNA TGTGCCAGCAGCTGGGGTGTTGGGACAGGGGGTGGAAACACCATATATTTT.

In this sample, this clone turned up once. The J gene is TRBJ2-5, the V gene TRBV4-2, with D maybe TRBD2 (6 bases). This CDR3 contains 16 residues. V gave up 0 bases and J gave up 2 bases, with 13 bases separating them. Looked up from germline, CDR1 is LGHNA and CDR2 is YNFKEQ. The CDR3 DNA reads TGTGCCAGCAGCCAAGATTGGGGGGAGCGGCAAGAGACCCAGTACTTC. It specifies CASSQDWGERQETQYF.

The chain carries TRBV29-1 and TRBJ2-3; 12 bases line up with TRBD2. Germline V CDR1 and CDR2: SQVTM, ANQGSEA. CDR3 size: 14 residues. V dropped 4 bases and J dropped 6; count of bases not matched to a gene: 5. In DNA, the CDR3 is TGCAGCGTTGCTAGCGGGGGGGCTTCTGATACGCAGTATTTT. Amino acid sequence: CSVASGGASDTQYF.

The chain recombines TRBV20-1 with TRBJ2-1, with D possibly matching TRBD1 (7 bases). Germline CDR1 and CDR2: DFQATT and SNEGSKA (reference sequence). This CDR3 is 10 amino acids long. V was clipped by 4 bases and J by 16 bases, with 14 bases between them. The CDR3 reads CSAMGGQSFF. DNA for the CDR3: TGCAGTGCTATGGGGGGACAGTCATTCTTC.

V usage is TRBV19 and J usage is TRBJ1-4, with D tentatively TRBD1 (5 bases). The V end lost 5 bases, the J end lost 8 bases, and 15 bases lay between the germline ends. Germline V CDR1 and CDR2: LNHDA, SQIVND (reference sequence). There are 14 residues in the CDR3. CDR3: CASSDNSGDEKLFF. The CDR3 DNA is TGTGCCAGTAGTGACAATTCGGGGGACGAAAAACTGTTTTTT.

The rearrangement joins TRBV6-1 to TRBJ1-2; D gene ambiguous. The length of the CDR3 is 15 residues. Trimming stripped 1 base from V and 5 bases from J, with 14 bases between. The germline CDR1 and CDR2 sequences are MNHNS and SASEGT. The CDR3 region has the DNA TGTGCCAGCAGTGAAGGCAGAACAGCCTTTTATGGCTACACCTTC. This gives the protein CASSEGRTAFYGYTF.

CDR3 coding DNA: TGTGCCACCAGCAGAGGGGTGACGACAACCGCCTACGAGCAGTACTTC. It encodes CATSRGVTTTAYEQYF. The chain carries TRBV15 and TRBJ2-7; unclear D gene. V lost 1 base and J lost 2, with 15 bases in between. The CDR3 sequence is 16 residues long. From germline, CDR1 is LNHNV and CDR2 YYDKDF (reference sequence).

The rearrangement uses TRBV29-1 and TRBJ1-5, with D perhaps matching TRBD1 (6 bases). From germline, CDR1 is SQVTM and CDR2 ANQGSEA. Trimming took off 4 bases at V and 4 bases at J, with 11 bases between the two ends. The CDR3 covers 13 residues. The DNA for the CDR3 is TGCAGCGTTGCCGGGACACAGAATCAGCCCCAGCATTTT. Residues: CSVAGTQNQPQHF. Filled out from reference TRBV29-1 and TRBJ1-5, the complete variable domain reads SAVISQKPSRDICQRGTSLTIQCQVDSQVTMMFWYRQQPGQSLTLIATANQGSEATYESGFVIDKFPISRPNLTFSTLTVSNMSPEDSSIYLCSVAGTQNQPQHFGDGTRLSIL.

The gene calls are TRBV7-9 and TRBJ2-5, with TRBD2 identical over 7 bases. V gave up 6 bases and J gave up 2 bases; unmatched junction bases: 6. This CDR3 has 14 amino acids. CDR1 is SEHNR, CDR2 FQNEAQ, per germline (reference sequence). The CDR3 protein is CASRNTSAQETQYF. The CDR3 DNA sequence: TGTGCCAGCAGGAATACTAGCGCGCAAGAGACCCAGTACTTC.

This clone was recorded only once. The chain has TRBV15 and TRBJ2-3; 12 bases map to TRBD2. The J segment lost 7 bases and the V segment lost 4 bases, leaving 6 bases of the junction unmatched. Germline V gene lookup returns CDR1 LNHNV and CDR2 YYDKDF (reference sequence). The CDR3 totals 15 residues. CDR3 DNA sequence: TGTGCCACCAGCACGGGACTAGCGGGTAACCATACGCAGTATTTT. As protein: CATSTGLAGNHTQYF.

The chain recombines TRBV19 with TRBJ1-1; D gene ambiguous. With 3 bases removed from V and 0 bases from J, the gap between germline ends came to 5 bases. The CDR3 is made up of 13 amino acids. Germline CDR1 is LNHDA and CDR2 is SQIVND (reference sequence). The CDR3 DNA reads TGTGCCAGTAGTATGACATTGAACACTGAAGCTTTCTTT. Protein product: CASSMTLNTEAFF.

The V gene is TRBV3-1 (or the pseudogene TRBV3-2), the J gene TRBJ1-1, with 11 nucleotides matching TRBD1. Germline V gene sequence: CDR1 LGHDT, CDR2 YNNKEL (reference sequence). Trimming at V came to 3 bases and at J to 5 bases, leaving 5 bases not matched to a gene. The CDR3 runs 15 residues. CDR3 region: CASSHGQGAGTEAFF. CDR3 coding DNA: TGTGCCAGCAGCCACGGACAGGGGGCGGGAACTGAAGCTTTCTTT.

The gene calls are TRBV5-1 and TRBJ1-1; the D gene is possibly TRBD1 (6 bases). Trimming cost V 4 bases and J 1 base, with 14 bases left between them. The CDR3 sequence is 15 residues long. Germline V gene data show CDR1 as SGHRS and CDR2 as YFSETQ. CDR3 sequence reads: CASSGTGLGNTEAFF. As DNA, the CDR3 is TGCGCCAGCAGCGGTACAGGGCTGGGGAACACTGAAGCTTTCTTT.

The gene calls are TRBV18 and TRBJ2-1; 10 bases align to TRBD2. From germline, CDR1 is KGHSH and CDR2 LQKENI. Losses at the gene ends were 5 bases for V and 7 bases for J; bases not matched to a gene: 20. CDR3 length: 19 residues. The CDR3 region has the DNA TGTGCCAGCTCAGGAGGGGCTAGCGGGAGCCTTGGAGTCTTAAATGAGCAGTTCTTC. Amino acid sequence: CASSGGASGSLGVLNEQFF.